The clone carrying this T cell receptor (beta chain) was found a few times. Its matching antigen is unknown. This specimen comes from a study of PD-1 blockade in classical Hodgkin lymphoma. TCRdb's copy holds only in-frame clones and misses some; the assay was immunoSEQ multiplex PCR. The table records about 96,000 clones, roughly 91% of them present only once. The time point here: cycle 4 day 1 (C4D1), after 6 weeks of nivolumab. Patients all relapsed after autologous stem cell transplantation, and there was variation in brentuximab vedotin exposure. General study results and limits: The study found complete responders had baseline diversity similar to newly diagnosed patients.

The germline V gene has CDR1 MNHEY and CDR2 SVGAGI. Trimming cost V 6 bases and J 2 bases; bases outside gene matches: 4. The CDR3 extends over 14 amino acids. Here the sequenced sample was peripheral blood mononuclear cells (PBMCs), taken before the fourth cycle of nivolumab. The receptor comes from a human donor with classical Hodgkin lymphoma. V is TRBV6-5 and J is TRBJ1-5; 7 bases are shared with TRBD1. CDR3 bases: TGTGCCAGCAGGCCTGACAGGGGCAATCAGCCCCAGCATTTT. Translated, it gives CASRPDRGNQPQHF.